This TCR beta chain was retrieved from a study of cytomegalovirus exposure and HLA in healthy donors. Study outcomes and limitations: Altogether, about 160 TCR beta chains were recorded as cytomegalovirus-associated. TCR clusters originating in the first cohort tended to co-occur in the roughly 120 validation repertoires, according to a later analysis.

The repertoire was sequenced with immunoSEQ multiplex PCR; TCRdb's copy has only in-frame clones and lacks some. The table includes 97,000 or so clones, about 95% detected once. Concerning this clone: The antigen is not known.

The donors were members of the validation cohort comprising some 130 subjects, separate from the approximately 710-subject first cohort. CDR1 LNHDA and CDR2 SQIVND come from the germline V gene (reference sequence). The germline V and J ends were trimmed by 0 bases and 0 bases, with 8 bases remaining between them. This CDR3 spans 15 amino acids. This chain uses TRBV19 with TRBJ1-2, with a tentative D call TRBD1 (5 bases). The receptor was derived from a woman aged 18-29 years in good health and CMV-seronegative. The sample was PBMCs. CDR3 in amino acids: CASSIDRTTNYGYTF. CDR3 DNA sequence: TGTGCCAGTAGTATAGACAGGACAACTAACTATGGCTACACCTTC.